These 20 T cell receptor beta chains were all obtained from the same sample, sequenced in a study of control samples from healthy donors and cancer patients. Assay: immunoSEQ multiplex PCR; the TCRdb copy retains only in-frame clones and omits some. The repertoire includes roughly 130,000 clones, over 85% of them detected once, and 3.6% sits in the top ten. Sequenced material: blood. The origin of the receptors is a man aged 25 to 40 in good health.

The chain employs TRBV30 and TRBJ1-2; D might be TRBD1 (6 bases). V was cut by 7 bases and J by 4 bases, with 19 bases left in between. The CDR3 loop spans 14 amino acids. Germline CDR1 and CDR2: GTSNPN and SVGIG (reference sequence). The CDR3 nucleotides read TGTGCCTTTAAGAGACTACAGGGAACCTATGGCTACACCTTC. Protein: CAFKRLQGTYGYTF.

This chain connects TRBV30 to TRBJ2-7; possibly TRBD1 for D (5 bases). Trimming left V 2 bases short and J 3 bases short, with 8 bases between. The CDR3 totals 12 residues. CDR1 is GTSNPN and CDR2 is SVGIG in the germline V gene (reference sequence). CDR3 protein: CAWSPQGYEQYF. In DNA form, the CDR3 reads TGTGCCTGGAGTCCCCAGGGCTACGAGCAGTACTTC.

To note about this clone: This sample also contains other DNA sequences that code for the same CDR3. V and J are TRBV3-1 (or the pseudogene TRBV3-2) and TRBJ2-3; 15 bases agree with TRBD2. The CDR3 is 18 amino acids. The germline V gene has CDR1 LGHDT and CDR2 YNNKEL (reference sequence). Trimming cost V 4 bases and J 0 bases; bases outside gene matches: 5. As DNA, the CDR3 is TGTGCCAGCAGCCTTAGGACTAGCGGGGGGGAGAGCACAGATACGCAGTATTTT. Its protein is CASSLRTSGGESTDTQYF.

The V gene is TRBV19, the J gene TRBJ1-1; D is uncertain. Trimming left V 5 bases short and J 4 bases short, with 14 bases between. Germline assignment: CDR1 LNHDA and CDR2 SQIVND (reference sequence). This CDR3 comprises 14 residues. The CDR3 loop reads CASSPTATATEAFF. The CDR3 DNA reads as TGTGCCAGTAGTCCGACGGCTACAGCCACTGAAGCTTTCTTT. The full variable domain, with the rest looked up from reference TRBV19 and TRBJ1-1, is DGGITQSPKYLFRKEGQNVTLSCEQNLNHDAMYWYRQDPGQGLRLIYYSQIVNDFQKGDIAEGYSVSREKKESFPLTVTSAQKNPTAFYLCASSPTATATEAFFGQGTRLTVV.

The DNA of the CDR3 is TGTGCCAGCAGTCTCATGGGACGACCTAATGAAAAACTGTTTTTT. As protein: CASSLMGRPNEKLFF. V and J are TRBV6-5 and TRBJ1-4; possibly TRBD1 for D (5 bases). Looked up from germline, CDR1 is MNHEY and CDR2 is SVGAGI. The V and J ends lost 5 bases and 3 bases respectively, with 13 bases between them. CDR3 size: 15 residues.

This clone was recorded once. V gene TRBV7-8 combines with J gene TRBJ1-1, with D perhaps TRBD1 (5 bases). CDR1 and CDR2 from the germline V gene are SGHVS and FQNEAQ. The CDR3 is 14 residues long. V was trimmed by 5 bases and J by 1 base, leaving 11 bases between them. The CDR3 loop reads CASSAGLQNTEAFF. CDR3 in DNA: TGTGCCAGCAGCGCGGGACTTCAGAACACTGAAGCTTTCTTT.

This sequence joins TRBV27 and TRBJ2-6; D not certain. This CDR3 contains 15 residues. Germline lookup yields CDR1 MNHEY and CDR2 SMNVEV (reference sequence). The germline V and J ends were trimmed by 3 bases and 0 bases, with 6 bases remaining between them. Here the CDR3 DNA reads TGTGCCAGCAGTTTCGACCACTCTGGGGCCAACGTCCTGACTTTC. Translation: CASSFDHSGANVLTF.

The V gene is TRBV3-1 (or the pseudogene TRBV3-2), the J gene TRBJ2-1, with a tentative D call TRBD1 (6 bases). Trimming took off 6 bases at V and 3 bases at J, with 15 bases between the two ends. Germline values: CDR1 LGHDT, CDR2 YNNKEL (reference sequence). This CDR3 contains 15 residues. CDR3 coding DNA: TGTGCCAGCAGACCCCGGGACAACTTCTACAATGAGCAGTTCTTC. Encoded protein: CASRPRDNFYNEQFF.

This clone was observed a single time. The CDR3 here is CASWGLTDTQYF. For the CDR3, the DNA is TGTGCCAGCTGGGGCCTCACAGATACGCAGTATTTT. The rearrangement joins TRBV27 to TRBJ2-3; D might be TRBD1 (5 bases). V was shortened by 8 bases and J by 2 bases, with 8 bases between the two germline ends. Germline CDR1 reads MNHEY; CDR2 reads SMNVEV (reference sequence). The CDR3 is 12 amino acids.

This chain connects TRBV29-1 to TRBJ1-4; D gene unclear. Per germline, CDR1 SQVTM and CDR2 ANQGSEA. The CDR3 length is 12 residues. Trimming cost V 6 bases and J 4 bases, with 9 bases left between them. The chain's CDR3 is CSVSRDNEKLFF. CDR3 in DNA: TGCAGCGTGAGCAGAGATAATGAAAAACTGTTTTTT.

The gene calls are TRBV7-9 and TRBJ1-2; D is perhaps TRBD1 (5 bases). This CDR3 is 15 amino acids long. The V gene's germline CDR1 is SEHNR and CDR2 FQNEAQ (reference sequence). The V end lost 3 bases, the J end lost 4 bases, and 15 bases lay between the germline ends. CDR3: CASSFTQQEIYGYTF. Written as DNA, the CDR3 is TGTGCCAGCAGCTTCACCCAACAGGAGATCTATGGCTACACCTTC. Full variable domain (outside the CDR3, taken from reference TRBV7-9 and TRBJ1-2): DTGVSQNPRHKITKRGQNVTFRCDPISEHNRLYWYRQTLGQGPEFLTYFQNEAQLEKSRLLSDRFSAERPKGSFSTLEIQRTEQGDSAMYLCASSFTQQEIYGYTFGSGTRLTVV.

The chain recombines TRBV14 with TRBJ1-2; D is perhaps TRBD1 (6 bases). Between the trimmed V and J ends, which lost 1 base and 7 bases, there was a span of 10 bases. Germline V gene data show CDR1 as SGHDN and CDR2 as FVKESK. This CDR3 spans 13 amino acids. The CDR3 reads CASSQVRGTGYTF. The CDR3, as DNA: TGTGCCAGCAGCCAAGTCAGGGGAACTGGCTACACCTTC.

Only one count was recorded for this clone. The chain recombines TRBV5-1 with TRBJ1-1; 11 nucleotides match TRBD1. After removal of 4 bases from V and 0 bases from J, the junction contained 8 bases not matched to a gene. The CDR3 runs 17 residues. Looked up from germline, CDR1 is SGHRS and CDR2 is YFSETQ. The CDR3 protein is CASSADRGLAMNTEAFF. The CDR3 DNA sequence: TGCGCCAGCAGCGCGGACAGGGGGCTGGCGATGAACACTGAAGCTTTCTTT.

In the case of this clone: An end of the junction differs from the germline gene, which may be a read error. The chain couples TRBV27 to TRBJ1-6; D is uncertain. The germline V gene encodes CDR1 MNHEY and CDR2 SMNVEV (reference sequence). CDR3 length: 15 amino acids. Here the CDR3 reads CAGSLSKGISTPLHF. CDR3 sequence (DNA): TGTGCCGGCAGTTTATCGAAAGGGATATCGACACCCCTCCACTTT.

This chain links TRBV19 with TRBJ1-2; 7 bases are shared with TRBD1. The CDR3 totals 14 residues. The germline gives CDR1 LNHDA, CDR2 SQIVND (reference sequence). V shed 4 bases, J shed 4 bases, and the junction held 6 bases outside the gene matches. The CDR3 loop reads CASSSGQETYGYTF. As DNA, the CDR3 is TGTGCCAGTAGTAGTGGACAGGAGACCTATGGCTACACCTTC.

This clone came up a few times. As DNA, the CDR3 is TGTGCCAGCAGCTTGGGGGGGGACATATCCCTATATGGCTACACCTTC. This gives the protein CASSLGGDISLYGYTF. V is TRBV5-6 and J is TRBJ1-2, with D possibly TRBD1 on 6 matching bases. Germline V gene sequence: CDR1 SGHDT, CDR2 YYEEEE. With 0 bases removed from V and 5 bases from J, the gap between germline ends came to 17 bases. This CDR3 contains 16 residues.

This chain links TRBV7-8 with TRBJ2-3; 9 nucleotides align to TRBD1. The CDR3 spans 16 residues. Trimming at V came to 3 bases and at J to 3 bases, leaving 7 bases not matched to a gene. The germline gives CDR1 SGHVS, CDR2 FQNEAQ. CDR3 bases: TGTGCCAGCAGCTTCGGGACAGGGCATAATACAGATACGCAGTATTTT. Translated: CASSFGTGHNTDTQYF.

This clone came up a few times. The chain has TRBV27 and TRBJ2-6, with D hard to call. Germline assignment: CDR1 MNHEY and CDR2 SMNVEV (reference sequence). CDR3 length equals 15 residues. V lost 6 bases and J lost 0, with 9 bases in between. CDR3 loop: CASRPISSGANVLTF. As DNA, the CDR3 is TGTGCCAGCAGACCCATTAGCTCTGGGGCCAACGTCCTGACTTTC. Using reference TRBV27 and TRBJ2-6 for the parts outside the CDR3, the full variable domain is EAQVTQNPRYLITVTGKKLTVTCSQNMNHEYMSWYRQDPGLGLRQIYYSMNVEVTDKGDVPEGYKVSRKEKRNFPLILESPSPNQTSLYFCASRPISSGANVLTFGAGSRLTVL.

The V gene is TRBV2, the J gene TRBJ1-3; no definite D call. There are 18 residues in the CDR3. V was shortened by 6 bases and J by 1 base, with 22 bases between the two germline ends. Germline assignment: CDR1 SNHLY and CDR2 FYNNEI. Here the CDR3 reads CASRLSWTGLNSGNTIYF. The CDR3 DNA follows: TGTGCCAGCAGGCTCTCTTGGACGGGATTAAATTCTGGAAACACCATATATTTT.

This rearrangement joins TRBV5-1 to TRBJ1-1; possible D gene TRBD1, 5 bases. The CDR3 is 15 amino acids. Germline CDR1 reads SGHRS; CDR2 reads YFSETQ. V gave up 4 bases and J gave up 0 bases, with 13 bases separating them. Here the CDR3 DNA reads TGCGCCAGCAGCCCAAGCGGGGGGATGAACACTGAAGCTTTCTTT. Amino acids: CASSPSGGMNTEAFF.